This is a list of T cell receptor beta chains from one sample in a study of metastatic and nonmetastatic thyroid tumors. TCRdb re-called clones from the PCR reads using MiXCR. The sample has 12,000 or so clones, under 30% seen once. Sequencing used adjacent normal tissue. The origin of the receptors is a male donor with papillary thyroid cancer or a benign thyroid nodule (not recorded which). Some clones in this sample may be carry-over from other donors' samples. CDR3s include the opening cysteine and the closing phenylalanine or tryptophan.

TRBV3-1,13,TRBJ2-1,CASSHLTGDEQFF
TRBV6-1,13,TRBJ1-6,CASSPRTRSPLHF
TRBV6-2/TRBV6-3,14,TRBJ1-6,CASSYSTYNSPLHF
TRBV20-1,12,TRBJ1-5,CSARESYQPQHF
TRBV19,15,TRBJ2-7,CASSFGLAGGDEQYF
TRBV5-8,16,TRBJ1-4,CASSPGDTTTNEKLFF
TRBV19,14,TRBJ2-3,CASSMQASTDTQYF
TRBV4-1,12,TRBJ1-1,CASSQGVLEAFF
TRBV2,13,TRBJ1-1,CASSLWVDTEAFF
TRBV6-2/TRBV6-3,19,TRBJ2-2,CASSPIGASGSEDTGELFF
TRBV5-1,15,TRBJ1-6,CASSLVSGGGSPLHF
TRBV12-5,15,TRBJ2-1,CASGFGVNSYNERFF
TRBV13,13,TRBJ2-7,CASSSTGTYEQYF
TRBV4-1,17,TRBJ2-7,CASSQGIFRDRSYEQYF
TRBV11-1,14,TRBJ1-5,CAWGTGAINQPQHF
TRBV12-3/TRBV12-4,12,TRBJ1-1,CASSFRGTEAFF
TRBV11-2,18,TRBJ1-1,CASSPRPRTGGLNAEAFF
TRBV5-5,15,TRBJ2-7,CASSLDRGRAYEQYF
TRBV19,15,TRBJ1-4,CASRLWAGANEKLFF
TRBV12-3/TRBV12-4,14,TRBJ1-5,CASSFLGANQPQHF
TRBV28,15,TRBJ1-6,CASSEKTGGGSPLHF
TRBV7-2,17,TRBJ2-1,CASRLASGRGSYNEQFF
TRBV15,13,TRBJ1-2,CATSTTGGDGYTF
TRBV6-2/TRBV6-3,12,TRBJ2-7,CATRDIGYEQYF